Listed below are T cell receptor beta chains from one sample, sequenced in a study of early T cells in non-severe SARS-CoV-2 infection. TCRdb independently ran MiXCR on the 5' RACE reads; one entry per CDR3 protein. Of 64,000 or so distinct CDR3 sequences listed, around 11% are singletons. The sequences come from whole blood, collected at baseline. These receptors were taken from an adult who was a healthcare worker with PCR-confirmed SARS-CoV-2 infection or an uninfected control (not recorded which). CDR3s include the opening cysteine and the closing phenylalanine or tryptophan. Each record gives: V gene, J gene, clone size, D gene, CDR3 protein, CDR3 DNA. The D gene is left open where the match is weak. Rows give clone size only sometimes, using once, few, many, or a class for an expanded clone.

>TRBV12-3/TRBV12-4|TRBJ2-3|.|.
CASTNLLHPDTQYF
TGTGCCAGCACGAACCTTCTGCACCCAGATACGCAGTATTTT
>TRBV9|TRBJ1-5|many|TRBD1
CASSRAQGSNQPQHF
TGTGCCAGCAGCCGCGCACAGGGGAGCAATCAGCCCCAGCATTTT
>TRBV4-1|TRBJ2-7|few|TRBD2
CASSLGLAPYEQYF
TGCGCCAGCAGCCTGGGACTAGCCCCCTACGAGCAGTACTTC
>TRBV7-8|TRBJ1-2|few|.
CASSSGRQANYGYTF
TGTGCCAGCAGCTCAGGACGGCAGGCCAACTATGGCTACACCTTC
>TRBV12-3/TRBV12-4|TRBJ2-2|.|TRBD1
CASSLGQGLPPAGELFF
TGTGCCAGCAGTCTGGGACAGGGACTACCCCCAGCCGGGGAGCTGTTTTTT
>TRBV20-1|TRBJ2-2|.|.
CSARSGDTNTGELFF
TGCAGTGCTAGATCAGGGGACACGAACACCGGGGAGCTGTTTTTT
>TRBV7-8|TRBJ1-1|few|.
CASSWGREMGAEAFF
TGTGCCAGCAGCTGGGGCAGGGAGATGGGGGCTGAAGCTTTCTTT
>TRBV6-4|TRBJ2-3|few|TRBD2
CASSASGGADTQYF
TGTGCCAGCAGTGCTAGCGGGGGGGCAGATACGCAGTATTTT
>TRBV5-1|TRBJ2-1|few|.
CASSPSFHEQFF
TGCGCCAGCAGCCCTTCTTTCCATGAGCAGTTCTTC
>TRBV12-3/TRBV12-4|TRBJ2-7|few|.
CASTRGDSSSYEQYF
TGTGCCAGCACCCGAGGGGATTCAAGCTCCTACGAGCAGTACTTC
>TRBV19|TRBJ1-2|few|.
CASSPDHYGYTF
TGTGCCAGTAGTCCAGACCACTATGGCTACACCTTC
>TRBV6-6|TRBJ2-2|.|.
CASSSKGLQGTGELFF
TGTGCCAGCAGTTCGAAGGGACTCCAAGGCACCGGGGAGCTGTTTTTT
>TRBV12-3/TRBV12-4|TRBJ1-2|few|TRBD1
CASIVRGQRGYTF
TGTGCCAGCATCGTACGGGGACAGAGAGGCTACACCTTC
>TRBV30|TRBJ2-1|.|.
CAWSVRELNGNEQFF
TGTGCCTGGAGTGTACGGGAGCTAAACGGCAATGAGCAGTTCTTC